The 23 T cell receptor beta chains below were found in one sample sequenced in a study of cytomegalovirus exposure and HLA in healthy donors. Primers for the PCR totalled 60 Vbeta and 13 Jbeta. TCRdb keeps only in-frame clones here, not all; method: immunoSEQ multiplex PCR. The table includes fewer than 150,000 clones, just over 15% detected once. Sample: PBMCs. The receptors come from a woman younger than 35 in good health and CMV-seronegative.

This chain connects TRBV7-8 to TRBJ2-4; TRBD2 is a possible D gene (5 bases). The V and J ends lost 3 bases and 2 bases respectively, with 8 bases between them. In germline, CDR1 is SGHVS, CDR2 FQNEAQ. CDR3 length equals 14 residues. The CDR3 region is CASSFDGTKNIQYF. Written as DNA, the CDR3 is TGTGCCAGCAGCTTTGACGGGACCAAAAACATTCAGTACTTC. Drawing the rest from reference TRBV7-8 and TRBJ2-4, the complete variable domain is GAGVSQSPRYKVAKRGQDVALRCDPISGHVSLFWYQQALGQGPEFLTYFQNEAQLDKSGLPSDRFFAERPEGSVSTLKIQRTQQEDSAVYLCASSFDGTKNIQYFGAGTRLSVL.

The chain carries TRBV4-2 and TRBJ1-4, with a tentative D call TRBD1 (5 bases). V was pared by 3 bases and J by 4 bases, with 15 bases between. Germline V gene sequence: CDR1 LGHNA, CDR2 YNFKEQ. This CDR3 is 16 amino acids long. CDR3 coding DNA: TGTGCCAGCAGCCACGGAGGACGGGACTTTAATGAAAAACTGTTTTTT. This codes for CASSHGGRDFNEKLFF.

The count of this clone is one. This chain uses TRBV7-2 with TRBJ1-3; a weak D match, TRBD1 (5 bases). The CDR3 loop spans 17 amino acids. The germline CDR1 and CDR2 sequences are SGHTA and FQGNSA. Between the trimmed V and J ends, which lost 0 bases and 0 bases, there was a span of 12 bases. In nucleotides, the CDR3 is TGTGCCAGCAGCTTAGCGAATCACAGGCTCTCTGGAAACACCATATATTTT. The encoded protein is CASSLANHRLSGNTIYF. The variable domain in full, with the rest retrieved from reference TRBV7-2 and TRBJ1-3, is GAGVSQSPSNKVTEKGKDVELRCDPISGHTALYWYRQSLGQGLEFLIYFQGNSAPDKSGLPSDRFSAERTGGSVSTLTIQRTQQEDSAVYLCASSLANHRLSGNTIYFGEGSWLTVV.

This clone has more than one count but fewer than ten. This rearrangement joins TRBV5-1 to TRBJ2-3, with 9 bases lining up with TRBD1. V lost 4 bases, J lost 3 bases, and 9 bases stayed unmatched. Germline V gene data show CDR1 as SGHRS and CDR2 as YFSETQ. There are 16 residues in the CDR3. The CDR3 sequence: CASSGPDRGGTDTQYF. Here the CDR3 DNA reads TGCGCCAGCAGCGGGCCGGACAGGGGAGGGACAGATACGCAGTATTTT.

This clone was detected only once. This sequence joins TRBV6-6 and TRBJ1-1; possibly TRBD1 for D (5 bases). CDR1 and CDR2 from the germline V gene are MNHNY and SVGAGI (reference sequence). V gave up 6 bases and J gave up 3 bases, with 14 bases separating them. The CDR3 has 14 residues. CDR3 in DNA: TGTGCCAGCAGCTTCCCCGGAGGGGACACTGAAGCTTTCTTT. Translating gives CASSFPGGDTEAFF.

The CDR3 loop reads CASSSPRDRDTEAFF. The CDR3 nucleotides are TGTGCCAGCAGCTCACCACGGGACAGAGACACTGAAGCTTTCTTT. This sequence joins TRBV7-2 and TRBJ1-1; 7 bases agree with TRBD1. The CDR3 contains 15 residues. With 4 bases clipped from V and 3 bases from J, the junction kept 8 bases outside the gene matches. Germline V gene data show CDR1 as SGHTA and CDR2 as FQGNSA.

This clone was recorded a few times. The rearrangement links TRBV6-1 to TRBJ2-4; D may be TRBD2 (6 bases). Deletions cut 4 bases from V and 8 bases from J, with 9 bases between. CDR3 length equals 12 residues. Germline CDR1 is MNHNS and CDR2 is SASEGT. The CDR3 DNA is TGTGCCAGCAGTGTCCAGCGGGACATTCAGTACTTC. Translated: CASSVQRDIQYF.

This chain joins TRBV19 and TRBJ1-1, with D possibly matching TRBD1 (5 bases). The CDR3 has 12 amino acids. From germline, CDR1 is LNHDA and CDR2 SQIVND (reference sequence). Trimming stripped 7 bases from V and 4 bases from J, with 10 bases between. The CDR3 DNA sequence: TGTGCCAGTACTCGCGGGGGCACTGAAGCTTTCTTT. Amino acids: CASTRGGTEAFF.

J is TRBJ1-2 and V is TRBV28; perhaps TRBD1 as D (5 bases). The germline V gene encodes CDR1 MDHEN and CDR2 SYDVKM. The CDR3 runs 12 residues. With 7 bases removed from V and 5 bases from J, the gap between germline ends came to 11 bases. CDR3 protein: CASKGFGYGYTF. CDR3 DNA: TGTGCCAGCAAGGGGTTCGGGTATGGCTACACCTTC.

The CDR3 nucleotides read TGTGCCAGCAGAGGAATGACTAGCGGGAACACAGATACGCAGTATTTT. It is translated as CASRGMTSGNTDTQYF. This chain connects TRBV2 to TRBJ2-3; 11 bases align to TRBD2. From germline, CDR1 is SNHLY and CDR2 FYNNEI. Trimming took 6 bases from V and 2 from J; bases not matched to a gene: 7. The CDR3 runs to 16 residues.

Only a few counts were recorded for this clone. The DNA of the CDR3 is TGTGCCAGCAGTCCTTCCGGGACTAGCGGAACAGATACGCAGTATTTT. The encoded protein is CASSPSGTSGTDTQYF. The chain joins TRBV28 to TRBJ2-3; 11 bases are a match to TRBD2. The junction had 7 bases not matched to a gene; V was cut back by 5 bases and J by 3 bases. Germline assignment: CDR1 MDHEN and CDR2 SYDVKM. The CDR3 runs to 16 residues.

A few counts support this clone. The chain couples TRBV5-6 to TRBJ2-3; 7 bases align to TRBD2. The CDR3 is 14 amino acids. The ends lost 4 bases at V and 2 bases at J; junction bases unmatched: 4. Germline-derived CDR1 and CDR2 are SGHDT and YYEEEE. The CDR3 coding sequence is TGTGCCAGCAGCGGGGCGGGAGTCACAGATACGCAGTATTTT. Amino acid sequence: CASSGAGVTDTQYF.

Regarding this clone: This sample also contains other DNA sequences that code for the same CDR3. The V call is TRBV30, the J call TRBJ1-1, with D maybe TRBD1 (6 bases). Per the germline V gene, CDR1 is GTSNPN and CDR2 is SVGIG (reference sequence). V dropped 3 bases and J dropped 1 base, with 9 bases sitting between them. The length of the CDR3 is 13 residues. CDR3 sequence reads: CAWRIQGNTEAFF. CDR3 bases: TGTGCCTGGAGGATACAGGGGAACACTGAAGCTTTCTTT.

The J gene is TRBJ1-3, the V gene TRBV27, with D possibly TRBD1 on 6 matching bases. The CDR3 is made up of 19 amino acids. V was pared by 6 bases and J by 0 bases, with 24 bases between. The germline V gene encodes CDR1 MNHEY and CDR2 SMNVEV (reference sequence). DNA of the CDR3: TGTGCCAGCAGCCCACACGTCCGGGACACCTTTTACTCTGGAAACACCATATATTTT. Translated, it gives CASSPHVRDTFYSGNTIYF.

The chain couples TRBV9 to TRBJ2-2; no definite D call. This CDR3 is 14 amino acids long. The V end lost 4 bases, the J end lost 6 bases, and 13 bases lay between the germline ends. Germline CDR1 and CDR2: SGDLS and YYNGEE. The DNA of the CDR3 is TGTGCCAGCAGCCCTTCCAGTCAGGCCGGGGAGCTGTTTTTT. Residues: CASSPSSQAGELFF. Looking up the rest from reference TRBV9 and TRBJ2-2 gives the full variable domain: DSGVTQTPKHLITATGQRVTLRCSPRSGDLSVYWYQQSLDQGLQFLIQYYNGEERAKGNILERFSAQQFPDLHSELNLSSLELGDSALYFCASSPSSQAGELFFGEGSRLTVL.

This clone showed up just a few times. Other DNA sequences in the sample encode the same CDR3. The CDR3 sequence is CASSGTGGYEQYF. The CDR3 DNA reads as TGTGCCAGCAGCGGGACAGGGGGCTACGAGCAGTACTTC. The chain uses TRBV27 and TRBJ2-7, with 11 bases lining up with TRBD1. In germline, CDR1 is MNHEY, CDR2 SMNVEV (reference sequence). This CDR3 spans 13 amino acids. The V segment lost 6 bases and the J segment 3 bases; nucleotides outside the gene matches: 1.

The CDR3 is CASSDGVRRDEQYF. The DNA for the CDR3 is TGTGCCAGCAGTGACGGGGTTCGAAGGGACGAGCAGTACTTC. The chain recombines TRBV6-1 with TRBJ2-7; a possible D gene is TRBD2 (5 bases). Per the germline V gene, CDR1 is MNHNS and CDR2 is SASEGT. The length of the CDR3 is 14 residues. With 3 bases removed from V and 5 bases from J, the gap between germline ends came to 14 bases.

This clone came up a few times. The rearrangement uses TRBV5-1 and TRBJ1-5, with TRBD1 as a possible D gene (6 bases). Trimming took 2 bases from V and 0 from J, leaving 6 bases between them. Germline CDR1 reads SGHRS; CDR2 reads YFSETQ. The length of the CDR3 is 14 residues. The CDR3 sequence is CASSLGGSNQPQHF. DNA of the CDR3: TGCGCCAGCAGCTTAGGGGGTAGCAATCAGCCCCAGCATTTT.

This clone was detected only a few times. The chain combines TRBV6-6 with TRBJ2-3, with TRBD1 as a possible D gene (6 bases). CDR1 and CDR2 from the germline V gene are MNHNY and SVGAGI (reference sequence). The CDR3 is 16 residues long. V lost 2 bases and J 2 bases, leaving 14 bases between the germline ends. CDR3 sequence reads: CASSYHLRGYTDTQYF. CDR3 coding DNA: TGTGCCAGCAGTTACCATTTGAGGGGGTACACAGATACGCAGTATTTT.

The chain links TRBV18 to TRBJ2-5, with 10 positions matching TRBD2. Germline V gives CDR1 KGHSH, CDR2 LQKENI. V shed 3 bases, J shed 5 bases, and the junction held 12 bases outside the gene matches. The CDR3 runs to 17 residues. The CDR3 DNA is TGTGCCAGCTCACCGAGGACTAGCGGCGGGACCGGGGAGACCCAGTACTTC. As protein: CASSPRTSGGTGETQYF.

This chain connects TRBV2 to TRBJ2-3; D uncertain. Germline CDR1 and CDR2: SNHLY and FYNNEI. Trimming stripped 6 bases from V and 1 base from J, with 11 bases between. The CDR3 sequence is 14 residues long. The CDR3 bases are TGTGCCAGCAGACTAACCCCCCGCACAGATACGCAGTATTTT. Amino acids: CASRLTPRTDTQYF.

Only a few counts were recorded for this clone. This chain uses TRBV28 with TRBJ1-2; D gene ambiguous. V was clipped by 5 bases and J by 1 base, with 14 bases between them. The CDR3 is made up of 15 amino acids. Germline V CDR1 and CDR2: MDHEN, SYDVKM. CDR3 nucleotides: TGTGCCAGCAGTGCACCCCTGGGAGATAACTATGGCTACACCTTC. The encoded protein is CASSAPLGDNYGYTF.

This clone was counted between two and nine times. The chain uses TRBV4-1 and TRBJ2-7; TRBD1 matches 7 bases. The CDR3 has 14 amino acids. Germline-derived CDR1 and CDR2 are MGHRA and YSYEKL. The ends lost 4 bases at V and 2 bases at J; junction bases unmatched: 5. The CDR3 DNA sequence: TGCGCCAGCAGCCCCAGACAGGGACCCTACGAGCAGTACTTC. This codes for CASSPRQGPYEQYF.